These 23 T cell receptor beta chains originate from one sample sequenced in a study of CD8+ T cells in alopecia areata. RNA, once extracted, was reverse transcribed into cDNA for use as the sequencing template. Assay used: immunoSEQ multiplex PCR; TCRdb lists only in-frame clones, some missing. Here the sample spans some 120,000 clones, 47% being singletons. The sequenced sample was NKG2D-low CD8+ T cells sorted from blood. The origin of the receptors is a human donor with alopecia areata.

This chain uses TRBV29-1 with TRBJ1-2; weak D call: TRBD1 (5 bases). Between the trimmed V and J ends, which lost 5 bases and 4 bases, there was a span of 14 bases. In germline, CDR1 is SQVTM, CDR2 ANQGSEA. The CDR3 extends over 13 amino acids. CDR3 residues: CSVPSGGVYGYTF. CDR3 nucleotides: TGCAGCGTTCCAAGTGGAGGGGTCTATGGCTACACCTTC.

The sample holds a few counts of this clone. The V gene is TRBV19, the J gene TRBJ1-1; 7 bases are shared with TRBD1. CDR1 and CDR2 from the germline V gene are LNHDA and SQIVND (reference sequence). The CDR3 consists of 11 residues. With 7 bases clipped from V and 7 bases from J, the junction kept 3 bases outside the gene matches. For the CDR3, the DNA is TGTGCCAGTATCCAGGGGGTTGAAGCTTTCTTT. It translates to CASIQGVEAFF.

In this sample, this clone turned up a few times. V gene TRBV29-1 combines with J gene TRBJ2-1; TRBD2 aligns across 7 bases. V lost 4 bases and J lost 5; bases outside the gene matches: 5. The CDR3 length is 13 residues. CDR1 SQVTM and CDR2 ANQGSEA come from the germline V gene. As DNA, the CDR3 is TGCAGCGTTGGCGGGGGACCAAACAATGAGCAGTTCTTC. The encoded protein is CSVGGGPNNEQFF.

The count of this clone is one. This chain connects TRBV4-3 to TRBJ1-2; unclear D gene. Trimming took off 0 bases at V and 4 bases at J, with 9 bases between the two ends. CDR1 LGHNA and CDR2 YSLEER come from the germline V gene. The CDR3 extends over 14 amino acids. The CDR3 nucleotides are TGCGCCAGCAGCCAAGATTCGGCTGGCTATGGCTACACCTTC. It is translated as CASSQDSAGYGYTF.

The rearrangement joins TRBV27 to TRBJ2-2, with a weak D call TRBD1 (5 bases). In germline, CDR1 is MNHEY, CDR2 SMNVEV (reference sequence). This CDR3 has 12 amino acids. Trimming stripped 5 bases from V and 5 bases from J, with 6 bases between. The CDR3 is CASSQGTGELFF. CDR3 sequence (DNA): TGTGCCAGCAGTCAGGGAACCGGGGAGCTGTTTTTT.

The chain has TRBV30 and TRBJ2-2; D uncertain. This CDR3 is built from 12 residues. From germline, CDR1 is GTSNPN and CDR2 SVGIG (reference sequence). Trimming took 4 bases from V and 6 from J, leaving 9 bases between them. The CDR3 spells CAWTTLSGELFF. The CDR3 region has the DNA TGTGCCTGGACGACACTATCCGGGGAGCTGTTTTTT.

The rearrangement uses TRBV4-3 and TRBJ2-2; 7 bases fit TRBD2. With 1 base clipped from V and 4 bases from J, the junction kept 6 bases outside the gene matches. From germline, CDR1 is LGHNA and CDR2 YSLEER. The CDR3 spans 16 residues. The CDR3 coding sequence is TGCGCCAGCAGCCAAGTACGAGGGGAGGGCACCGGGGAGCTGTTTTTT. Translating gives CASSQVRGEGTGELFF.

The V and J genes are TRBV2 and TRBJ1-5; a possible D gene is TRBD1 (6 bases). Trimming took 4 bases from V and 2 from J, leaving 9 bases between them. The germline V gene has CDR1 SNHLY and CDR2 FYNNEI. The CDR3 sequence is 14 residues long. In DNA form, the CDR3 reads TGTGCCAGCAGTGCAGGGGTCGGCAATCAGCCCCAGCATTTT. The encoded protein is CASSAGVGNQPQHF.

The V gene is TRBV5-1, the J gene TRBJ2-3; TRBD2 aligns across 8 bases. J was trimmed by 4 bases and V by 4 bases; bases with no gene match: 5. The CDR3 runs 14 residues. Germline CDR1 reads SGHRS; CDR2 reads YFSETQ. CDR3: CASSISGSADTQYF. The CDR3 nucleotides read TGCGCCAGCAGCATCAGCGGGAGCGCAGATACGCAGTATTTT.

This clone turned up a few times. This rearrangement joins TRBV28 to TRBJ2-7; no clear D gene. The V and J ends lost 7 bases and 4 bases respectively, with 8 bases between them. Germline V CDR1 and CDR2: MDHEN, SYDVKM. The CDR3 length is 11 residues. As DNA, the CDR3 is TGTGCCAGCAATCAAGGGTACGAGCAGTACTTC. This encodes CASNQGYEQYF.

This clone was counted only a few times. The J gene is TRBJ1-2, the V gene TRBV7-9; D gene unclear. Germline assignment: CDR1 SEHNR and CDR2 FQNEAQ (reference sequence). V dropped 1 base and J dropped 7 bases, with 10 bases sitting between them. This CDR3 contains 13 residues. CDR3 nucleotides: TGTGCCAGCAGCTTAGAAGACCTAGCTGGCTACACCTTC. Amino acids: CASSLEDLAGYTF.

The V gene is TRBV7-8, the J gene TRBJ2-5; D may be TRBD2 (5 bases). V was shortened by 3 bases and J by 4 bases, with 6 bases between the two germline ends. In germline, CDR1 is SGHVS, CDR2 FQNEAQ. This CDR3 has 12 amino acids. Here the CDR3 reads CASSFAGETQYF. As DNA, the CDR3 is TGTGCCAGCAGCTTTGCGGGAGAGACCCAGTACTTC.

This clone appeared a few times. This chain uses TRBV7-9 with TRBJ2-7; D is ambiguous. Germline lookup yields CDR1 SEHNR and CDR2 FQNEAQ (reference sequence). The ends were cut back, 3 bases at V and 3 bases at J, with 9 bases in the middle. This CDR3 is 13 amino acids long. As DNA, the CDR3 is TGTGCCAGCAGCTTCCCTGACTTCTACGAGCAGTACTTC. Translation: CASSFPDFYEQYF.

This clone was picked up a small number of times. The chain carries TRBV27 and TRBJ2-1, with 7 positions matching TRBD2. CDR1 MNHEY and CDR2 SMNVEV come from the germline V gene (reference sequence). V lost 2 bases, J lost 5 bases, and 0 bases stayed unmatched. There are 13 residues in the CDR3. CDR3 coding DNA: TGTGCCAGCAGTTTAGCGGGAGACAATGAGCAGTTCTTC. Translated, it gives CASSLAGDNEQFF.

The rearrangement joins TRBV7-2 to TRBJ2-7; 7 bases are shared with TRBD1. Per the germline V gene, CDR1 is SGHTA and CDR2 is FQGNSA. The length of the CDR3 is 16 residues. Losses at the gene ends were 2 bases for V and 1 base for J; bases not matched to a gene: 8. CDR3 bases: TGTGCCAGCAGCTTAATAAGCCAGGGGGAGTCCTACGAGCAGTACTTC. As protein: CASSLISQGESYEQYF. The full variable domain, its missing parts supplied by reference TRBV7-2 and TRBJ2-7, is GAGVSQSPSNKVTEKGKDVELRCDPISGHTALYWYRQSLGQGLEFLIYFQGNSAPDKSGLPSDRFSAERTGGSVSTLTIQRTQQEDSAVYLCASSLISQGESYEQYFGPGTRLTVT.

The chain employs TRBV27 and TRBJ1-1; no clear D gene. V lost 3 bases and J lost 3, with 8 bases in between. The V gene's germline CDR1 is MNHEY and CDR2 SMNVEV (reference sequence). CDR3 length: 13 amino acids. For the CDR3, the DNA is TGTGCCAGCAGTTTTCGGGAATACACTGAAGCTTTCTTT. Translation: CASSFREYTEAFF.

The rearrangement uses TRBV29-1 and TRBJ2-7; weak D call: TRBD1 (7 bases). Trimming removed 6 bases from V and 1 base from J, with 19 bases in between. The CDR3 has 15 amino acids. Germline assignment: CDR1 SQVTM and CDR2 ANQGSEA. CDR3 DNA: TGCAGCGTGGAGGGGACAGAACCGTTATCCTACGAGCAGTACTTC. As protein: CSVEGTEPLSYEQYF.

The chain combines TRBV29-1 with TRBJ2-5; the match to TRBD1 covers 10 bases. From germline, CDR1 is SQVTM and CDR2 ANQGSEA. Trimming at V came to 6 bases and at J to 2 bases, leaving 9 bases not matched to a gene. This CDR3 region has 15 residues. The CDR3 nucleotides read TGCAGCGTCGCCCCCGGGACAGGGGCACAAGAGACCCAGTACTTC. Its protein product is CSVAPGTGAQETQYF.

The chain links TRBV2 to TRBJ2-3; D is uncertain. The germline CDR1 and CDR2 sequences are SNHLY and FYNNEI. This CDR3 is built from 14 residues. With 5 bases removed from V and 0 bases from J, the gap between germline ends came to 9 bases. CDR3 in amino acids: CASSPFSSTDTQYF. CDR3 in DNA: TGTGCCAGCAGTCCGTTTTCTAGCACAGATACGCAGTATTTT.

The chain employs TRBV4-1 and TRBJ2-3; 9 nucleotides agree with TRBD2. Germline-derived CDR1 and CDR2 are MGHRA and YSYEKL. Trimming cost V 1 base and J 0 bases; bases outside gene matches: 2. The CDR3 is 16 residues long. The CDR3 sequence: CASSQVLAGSTDTQYF. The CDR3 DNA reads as TGCGCCAGCAGCCAAGTCCTAGCGGGGAGCACAGATACGCAGTATTTT.

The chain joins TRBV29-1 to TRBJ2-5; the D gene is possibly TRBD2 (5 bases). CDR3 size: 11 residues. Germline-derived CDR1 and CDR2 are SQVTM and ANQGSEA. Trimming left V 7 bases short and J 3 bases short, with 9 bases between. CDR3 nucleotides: TGCAGCGCGGCCGGGGAAGAGACCCAGTACTTC. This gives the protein CSAAGEETQYF.

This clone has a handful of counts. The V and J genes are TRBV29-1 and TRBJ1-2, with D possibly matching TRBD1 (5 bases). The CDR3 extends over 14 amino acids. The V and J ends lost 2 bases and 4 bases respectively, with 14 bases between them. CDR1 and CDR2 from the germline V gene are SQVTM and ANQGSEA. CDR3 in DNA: TGCAGCGTTGAATCGGCACAGGAACTCTATGGCTACACCTTC. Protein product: CSVESAQELYGYTF. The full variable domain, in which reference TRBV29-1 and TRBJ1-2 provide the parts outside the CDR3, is SAVISQKPSRDICQRGTSLTIQCQVDSQVTMMFWYRQQPGQSLTLIATANQGSEATYESGFVIDKFPISRPNLTFSTLTVSNMSPEDSSIYLCSVESAQELYGYTFGSGTRLTVV.

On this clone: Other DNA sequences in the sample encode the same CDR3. The CDR3 protein is CSVDQGAYGYTF. The CDR3 nucleotides are TGCAGCGTTGACCAGGGCGCCTATGGCTACACCTTC. The rearrangement links TRBV29-1 to TRBJ1-2; TRBD1 is a possible D gene (5 bases). V was cut by 3 bases and J by 4 bases, with 9 bases left in between. The CDR3 totals 12 residues. Germline V gene sequence: CDR1 SQVTM, CDR2 ANQGSEA.